This T cell receptor beta chain was identified during a study of cytomegalovirus exposure and HLA in healthy donors. On the study more broadly: HLA-typed donors contributed some 85 million unique TCRs, which were held in an early data release. Study outcomes and limitations: Analysis was carried out at a later point, and it linked a missense DCLRE1C variant to TCR beta V- and J-gene trimming. Being productive about 87% or about 30% of the time was typical of most TCR beta V segments in an earlier analysis.

The J segment lost 6 bases and the V segment lost 3 bases, leaving 7 bases of the junction unmatched. This CDR3 has 16 amino acids. Germline V gives CDR1 MNHEY, CDR2 SMNVEV (reference sequence). Donors were ostensibly healthy at sampling, although undocumented immune exposures were probable. PCR was performed using 60 Vbeta and 13 Jbeta primers. Sequencing was performed with immunoSEQ multiplex PCR; in TCRdb, only in-frame clones are kept and a portion is missing. The sample consists of roughly 110,000 clones, roughly 70% of them appearing once. As concerns this clone: The antigen is not known.

The receptor was isolated from a woman in her thirties or forties in good health and CMV-seropositive. Input material: PBMCs. V is TRBV27 and J is TRBJ2-3; 12 positions agree with TRBD2. The CDR3 reads CASSFGTSGPWDTQYF. As DNA, the CDR3 is TGTGCCAGCAGTTTTGGGACTAGCGGGCCTTGGGATACGCAGTATTTT.